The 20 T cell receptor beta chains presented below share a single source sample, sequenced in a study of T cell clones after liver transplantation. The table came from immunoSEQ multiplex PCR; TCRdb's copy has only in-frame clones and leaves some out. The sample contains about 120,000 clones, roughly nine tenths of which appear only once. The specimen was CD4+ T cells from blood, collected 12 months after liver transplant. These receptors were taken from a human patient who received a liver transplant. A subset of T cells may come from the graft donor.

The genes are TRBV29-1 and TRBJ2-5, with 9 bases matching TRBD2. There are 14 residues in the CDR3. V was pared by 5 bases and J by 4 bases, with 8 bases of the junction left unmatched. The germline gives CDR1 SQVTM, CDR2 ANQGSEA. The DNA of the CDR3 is TGCAGCGTTACTTGGGCGGGAGGGAGAGAGACCCAGTACTTC. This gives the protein CSVTWAGGRETQYF.

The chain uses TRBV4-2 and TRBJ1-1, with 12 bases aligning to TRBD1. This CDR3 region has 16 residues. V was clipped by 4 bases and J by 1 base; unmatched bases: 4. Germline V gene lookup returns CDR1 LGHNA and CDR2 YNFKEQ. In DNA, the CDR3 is TGTGCCAGCAGCCTAGGGACAGGGGGCTCGAACACTGAAGCTTTCTTT. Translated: CASSLGTGGSNTEAFF.

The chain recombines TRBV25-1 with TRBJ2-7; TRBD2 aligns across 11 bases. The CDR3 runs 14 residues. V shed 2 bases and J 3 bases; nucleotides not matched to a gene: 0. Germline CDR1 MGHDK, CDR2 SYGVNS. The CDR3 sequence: CASSEGTSGYEQYF. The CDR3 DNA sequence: TGTGCCAGCAGTGAAGGGACTAGCGGCTACGAGCAGTACTTC.

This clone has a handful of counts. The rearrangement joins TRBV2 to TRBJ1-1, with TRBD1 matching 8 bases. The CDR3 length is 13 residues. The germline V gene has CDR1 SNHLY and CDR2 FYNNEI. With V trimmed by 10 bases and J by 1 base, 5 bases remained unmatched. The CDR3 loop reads CATQGTGNTEAFF. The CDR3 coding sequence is TGTGCCACCCAAGGGACAGGGAACACTGAAGCTTTCTTT.

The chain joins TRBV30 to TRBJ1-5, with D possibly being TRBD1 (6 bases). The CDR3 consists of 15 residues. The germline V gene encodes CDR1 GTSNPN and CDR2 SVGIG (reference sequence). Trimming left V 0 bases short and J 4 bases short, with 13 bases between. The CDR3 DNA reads TGTGCCTGGAGTGTACGGGGGGCACGGAATCAGCCCCAGCATTTT. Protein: CAWSVRGARNQPQHF.

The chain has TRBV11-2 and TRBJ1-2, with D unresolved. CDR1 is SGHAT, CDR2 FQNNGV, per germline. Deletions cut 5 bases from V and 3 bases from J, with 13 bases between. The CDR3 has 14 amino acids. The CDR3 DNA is TGTGCCAGCAGCCCAGAACAGTTCTACTATGGCTACACCTTC. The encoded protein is CASSPEQFYYGYTF.

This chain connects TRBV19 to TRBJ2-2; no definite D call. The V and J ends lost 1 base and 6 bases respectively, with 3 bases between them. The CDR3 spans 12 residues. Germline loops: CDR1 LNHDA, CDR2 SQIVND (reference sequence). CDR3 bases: TGTGCCAGTAGTATAGTACCCGGGGAGCTGTTTTTT. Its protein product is CASSIVPGELFF.

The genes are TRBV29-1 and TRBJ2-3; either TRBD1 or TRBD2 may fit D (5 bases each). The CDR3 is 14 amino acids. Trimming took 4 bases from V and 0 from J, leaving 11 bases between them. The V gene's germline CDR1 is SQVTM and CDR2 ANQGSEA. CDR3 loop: CSVGGTASTDTQYF. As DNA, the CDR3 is TGCAGCGTTGGGGGGACGGCTAGCACAGATACGCAGTATTTT.

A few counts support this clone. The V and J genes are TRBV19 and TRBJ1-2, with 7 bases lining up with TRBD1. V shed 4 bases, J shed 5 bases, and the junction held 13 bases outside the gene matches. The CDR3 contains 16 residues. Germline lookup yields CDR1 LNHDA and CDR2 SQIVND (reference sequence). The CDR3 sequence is CASSTTQGRIQYGYTF. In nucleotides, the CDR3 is TGTGCCAGTAGTACCACACAGGGGAGGATTCAGTATGGCTACACCTTC.

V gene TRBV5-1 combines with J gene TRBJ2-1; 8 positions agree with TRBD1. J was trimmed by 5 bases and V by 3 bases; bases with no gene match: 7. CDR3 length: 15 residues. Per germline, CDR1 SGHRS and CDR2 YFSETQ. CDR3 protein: CASSWGTGVDNEQFF. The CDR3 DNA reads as TGCGCCAGCAGCTGGGGGACAGGAGTTGACAATGAGCAGTTCTTC. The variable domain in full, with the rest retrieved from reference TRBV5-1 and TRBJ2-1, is KAGVTQTPRYLIKTRGQQVTLSCSPISGHRSVSWYQQTPGQGLQFLFEYFSETQRNKGNFPGRFSGRQFSNSRSEMNVSTLELGDSALYLCASSWGTGVDNEQFFGPGTRLTVL.

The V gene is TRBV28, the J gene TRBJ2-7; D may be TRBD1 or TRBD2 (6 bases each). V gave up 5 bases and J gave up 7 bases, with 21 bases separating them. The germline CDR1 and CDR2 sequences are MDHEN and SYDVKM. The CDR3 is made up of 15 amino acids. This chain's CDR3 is CASSIGGTVLREQYF. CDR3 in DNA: TGTGCCAGCAGTATAGGGGGGACGGTCCTGAGGGAGCAGTACTTC.

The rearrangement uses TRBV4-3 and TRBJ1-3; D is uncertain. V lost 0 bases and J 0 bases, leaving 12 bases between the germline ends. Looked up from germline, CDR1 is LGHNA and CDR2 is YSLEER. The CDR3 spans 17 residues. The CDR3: CASSQDPTSGSGNTIYF. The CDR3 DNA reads TGCGCCAGCAGCCAAGATCCCACCTCGGGCTCTGGAAACACCATATATTTT.

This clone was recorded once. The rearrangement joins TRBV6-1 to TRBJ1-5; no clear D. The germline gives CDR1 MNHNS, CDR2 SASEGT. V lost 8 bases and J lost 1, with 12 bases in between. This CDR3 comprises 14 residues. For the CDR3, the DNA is TGTGCCAGCGGTGGTAGGTACAGCAATCAGCCCCAGCATTTT. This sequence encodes CASGGRYSNQPQHF.

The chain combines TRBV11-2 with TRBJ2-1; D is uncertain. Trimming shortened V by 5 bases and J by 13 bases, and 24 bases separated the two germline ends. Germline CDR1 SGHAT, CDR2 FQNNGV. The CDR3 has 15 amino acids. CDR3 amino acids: CASSPFAGVQMKQFF. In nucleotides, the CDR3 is TGTGCCAGCAGCCCATTCGCTGGCGTTCAAATGAAACAGTTCTTC.

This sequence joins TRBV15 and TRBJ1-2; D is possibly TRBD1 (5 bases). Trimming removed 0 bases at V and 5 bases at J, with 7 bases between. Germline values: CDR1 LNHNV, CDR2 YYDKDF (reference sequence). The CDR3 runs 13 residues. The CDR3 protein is CATSRDRGYGYTF. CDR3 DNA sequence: TGTGCCACCAGCAGAGATCGGGGGTATGGCTACACCTTC.

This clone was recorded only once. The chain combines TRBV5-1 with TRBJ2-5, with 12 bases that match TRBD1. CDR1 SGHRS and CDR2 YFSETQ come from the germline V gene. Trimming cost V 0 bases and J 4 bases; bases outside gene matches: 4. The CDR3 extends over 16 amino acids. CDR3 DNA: TGCGCCAGCAGCTTGGCGGGACAGGGGGCCGGAGAGACCCAGTACTTC. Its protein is CASSLAGQGAGETQYF.

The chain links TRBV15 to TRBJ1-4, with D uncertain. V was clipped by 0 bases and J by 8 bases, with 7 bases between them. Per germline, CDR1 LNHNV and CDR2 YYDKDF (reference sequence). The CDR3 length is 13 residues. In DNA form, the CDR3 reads TGTGCCACCAGCAGAGATCGAGGGGAAAAACTGTTTTTT. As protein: CATSRDRGEKLFF.

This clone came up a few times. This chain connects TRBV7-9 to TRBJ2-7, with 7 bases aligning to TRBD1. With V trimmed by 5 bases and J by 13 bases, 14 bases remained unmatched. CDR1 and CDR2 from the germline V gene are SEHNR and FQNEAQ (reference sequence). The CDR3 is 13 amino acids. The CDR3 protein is CASSLNTDRLNYF. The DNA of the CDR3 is TGTGCCAGCAGCCTAAATACGGACAGGCTAAATTACTTC.

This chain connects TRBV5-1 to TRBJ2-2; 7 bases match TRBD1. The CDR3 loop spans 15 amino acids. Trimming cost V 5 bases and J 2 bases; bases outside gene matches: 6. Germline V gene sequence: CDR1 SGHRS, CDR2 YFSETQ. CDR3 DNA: TGCGCCAGCAGTCCGGGACAGACAAACACCGGGGAGCTGTTTTTT. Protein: CASSPGQTNTGELFF.

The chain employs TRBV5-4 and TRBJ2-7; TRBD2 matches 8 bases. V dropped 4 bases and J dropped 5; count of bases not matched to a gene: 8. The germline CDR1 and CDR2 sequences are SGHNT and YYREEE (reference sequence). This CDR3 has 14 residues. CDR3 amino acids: CASSPLRGVDEQYF. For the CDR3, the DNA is TGTGCCAGCAGCCCACTGCGGGGGGTGGACGAGCAGTACTTC.